This T cell receptor (beta chain) was captured by sequencing in a study of memory B cells and T cells in multiple sclerosis listed by TCRdb under 2018. Regarding the research as a whole: The study compared the TCR beta repertoires of autoproliferating peripheral T cells with those of brain lesion-infiltrating T cells in multiple sclerosis patients. TCR sequencing involved a couple of multiple sclerosis patients from whom brain lesions at autopsy or brain-infiltrating cells from biopsy were available.

About this clone itself: It has no known antigen specificity. Base qualities are missing; no much larger clone stands one base away.

After CFSE-labeled PBMCs were cultured without any stimulus, the autoproliferating (CFSEdim) and non-proliferating (CFSEhi) T cell fractions were each sequenced on their own. Altogether, approximately 5x10^7 CFSE-labeled PBMCs were kept in culture for around seven days with no stimulus, after which the replicate wells were combined. Labeling of PBMCs used 0.4 to 0.6 uM CFSE, and the cells were then grown in serum-free AIM-V medium with no exogenous stimuli added. Before use, PBMCs were isolated by Ficoll density gradient centrifugation and cryopreserved. Using a FACSAria III, live 7-AAD-negative cells were sorted, then washed with PBS and stored frozen at -80 degrees C as dry pellets. The CDR1 and CDR2 encoded by the germline V gene are MDHEN and SYDVKM. Counted from cysteine to phenylalanine, this CDR3 has 19 amino acids. This entry keeps only the CDR3 DNA: 57 bases, framed from base 1. Clipping removes 3 bases from V and 6 bases from J, with 11 as the unmatched junction base count.

TCRbeta CDR3 regions were amplified from extracted genomic DNA using the immunoSEQ Platform. The immunoSEQ assay used multiplex PCR together with high-throughput sequencing and a bioinformatics pipeline from the vendor. Regarding the original processing steps: After discarding non-productive sequences and any CDR3s under 4 amino acids in length, clonotype frequencies were recalculated for each sample. In immunoSEQ Analyzer 2.0, shared clonotypes were identified as those with identical CDR3 amino acid, V gene and J gene sequences. Repertoire overlap was normalized by dividing shared clonotype counts by the product of both clone-set sizes, with the result scaled by 1000 into arbitrary units. Here the immuneACCESS table is served through TCRdb, limited to in-frame sequences with V and J called. Missing clones are a known gap in these copies; in checked studies unresolved V genes cover under half, and the rest lacks a known reason. From that table come the V and J calls and clone size; the DNA was used to work out D and trimming. Within this sample are 25,000 to 35,000 clones, with roughly 82% of them counted one time only. The ten largest clones capture about 2.5% of the sample.

General study outcomes and caveats: Clone-set sizes differed between compartments, which influenced counts of shared clonotypes and required normalization.

This clonotype was sampled from a human donor with multiple sclerosis. Sequencing was done on a sample of PBMCs from blood kept in culture. The chain was built from TRBV28 and TRBJ2-1; TRBD2 fits 16 bases in the junction. This receptor carries the CDR3 CASSLLPGLAGGRLNEQFF. The nucleotides are TGTGCCAGCAGTTTGTTGCCGGGACTAGCGGGAGGGCGGCTCAATGAGCAGTTCTTC.